A selection of T cell receptor beta chains follows, all from one sample in a study of T cells in Graves' hyperthyroidism and ophthalmopathy. One entry per CDR3 protein, called by TCRdb with MiXCR from the multiplex PCR reads. Counted here are hundreds of thousands of distinct CDR3 sequences, around 15% occurring once; the ten biggest clones make up around 4%. Sequencing was done on a sample of blood. Source of these receptors: a woman younger than 45 with Graves' hyperthyroidism. The CDR3 runs from the conserved cysteine through the conserved F or W. Fields, in order: J gene, clone size, V gene, D gene, CDR3 DNA, CDR3 protein. A D gene is named only where the DNA matches it firmly. The size of a clone is reported for some rows only, either as once, few or many, or as a class for expanded clones.

TRBJ1-5 | - | TRBV6-2/TRBV6-3 | - | TGTGCCAGCAGTTACACACGGAACTCTCAGCCCCAGCATTTT | CASSYTRNSQPQHF
TRBJ1-5 | - | TRBV27 | - | TGTGCCAGCAGTACGGACAGTTTGCTTAGCAATCAGCCCCAGCATTTT | CASSTDSLLSNQPQHF
TRBJ1-1 | few | TRBV20-1 | TRBD1 | TGCAGTGCTAGCGGGGACAGGGGGAACACTGAAGCTTTCTTT | CSASGDRGNTEAFF
TRBJ2-7 | many | TRBV6-1 | TRBD1 | TGTGCCAGCAGTTTCGACAGGGTCTACGAGCAGTACTTC | CASSFDRVYEQYF
TRBJ2-1 | - | TRBV19 | TRBD2 | TGTGCCACTAGCGGGAGAGGTGCGAATGAGCAGTTCTTC | CATSGRGANEQFF
TRBJ2-5 | many | TRBV20-1 | - | TGCAGTGCTAGAGATATGTGGTTCCAAGAGACCCAGTACTTC | CSARDMWFQETQYF
TRBJ1-2 | many | TRBV28 | - | TGTGCCAGCAGAAAGGACACTTCTAACTATGGCTACACCTTC | CASRKDTSNYGYTF
TRBJ2-5 | - | TRBV30 | - | TGTGCCTGGAGTGCCCCTTCTAAAGCGGTAGCAGAGACCCAGTACTTC | CAWSAPSKAVAETQYF
TRBJ2-1 | many | TRBV11-3 | TRBD2 | TGTGCCAGCCAGAAGGGCGGGAGGGACTACAATGAGCAGTTCTTC | CASQKGGRDYNEQFF
TRBJ1-2 | - | TRBV28 | - | TGTGCCAGCAGTTTATTGGGGGGGGGCGATGGCTACACCTTC | CASSLLGGGDGYTF
TRBJ2-5 | many | TRBV29-1 | TRBD2 | TGCAGCGGGGGGGGAGTTGAGACCCAGTACTTC | CSGGGVETQYF
TRBJ1-4 | many | TRBV28 | - | TGTGCCAGCAGTTTCGGTTTGGCTGAAAAACTGTTTTTT | CASSFGLAEKLFF
TRBJ1-1 | many | TRBV29-1 | TRBD1 | TGCAGCGCAAGGGACAGAAATGAAGCTTTCTTT | CSARDRNEAFF
TRBJ2-7 | few | TRBV7-2 | TRBD1 | TGTGCCAGCAGCTTAGCGCGGGACAGGACCTACGAGCAGTACTTC | CASSLARDRTYEQYF
TRBJ2-5 | - | TRBV6-2/TRBV6-3 | TRBD1 | TGTGCCAGCAGTGGGACAGGGGCGGCGGAATGGGAGACCCAGTACTTC | CASSGTGAAEWETQYF
TRBJ2-7 | few | TRBV19 | - | TGTGCCAGTAGTATAGGGGGGATTTCCTACGAGCAGTACTTC | CASSIGGISYEQYF
TRBJ1-5 | many | TRBV2 | - | TGTGCCAGCATCCGGGACATATATCAGCCCCAGCATTTT | CASIRDIYQPQHF
TRBJ1-6 | many | TRBV13 | TRBD1 | TGTGCCAGCAGCTACAGACAGGGGAATTCACCCCTCCACTTT | CASSYRQGNSPLHF
TRBJ1-2 | few | TRBV9 | TRBD1 | TGTGCCAGCTCGGGGACCGGGACAGGGGTAAGCTATGGCTACACCTTC | CASSGTGTGVSYGYTF
TRBJ1-3 | - | TRBV7-2 | - | TGTGCCAGCAGCTTAGAGCCAGGGTTGGCTGGAAACACCATATATTTT | CASSLEPGLAGNTIYF
TRBJ1-5 | - | TRBV6-1 | - | TGTGCCAGCAGTTTACTGGACAGTAGCAATCAGCCCCAGCATTTT | CASSLLDSSNQPQHF
TRBJ2-2 | many | TRBV12-3/TRBV12-4 | - | TGTGCCAGCAGTTTACGGCAGGGGTACACCGGGGAGCTGTTTTTT | CASSLRQGYTGELFF
TRBJ2-3 | many | TRBV7-9 | - | TGTGCCAGCAGTTACCTAGCGGATACGCAGTATTTT | CASSYLADTQYF
TRBJ2-2 | few | TRBV28 | - | TGTGCCAGCAGTTTATTGATATTTAGGGACCCAACGAACACCGGGGAGCTGTTTTTT | CASSLLIFRDPTNTGELFF
TRBJ2-7 | - | TRBV27 | - | TGTGCCAGCAGTTTATTCCCAGCGGCGATCTACGAGCAGTACTTC | CASSLFPAAIYEQYF
TRBJ1-6 | - | TRBV28 | - | TGTGCCAGCAGTTTAGATCGTAGAGCTAATACACCCCTCCACTTT | CASSLDRRANTPLHF
TRBJ2-5 | - | TRBV7-9 | - | TGTGCCAACGGGATTGGGGAGACCCAGTACTTC | CANGIGETQYF
TRBJ1-1 | few | TRBV20-1 | - | TGCAGTGCCGCCGGGGGGGGCACTGAAGCTTTCTTT | CSAAGGGTEAFF
TRBJ2-2 | many | TRBV11-2 | - | TGTGCCAGCAACATACAGGGACCCGGGGAGCTGTTTTTT | CASNIQGPGELFF
TRBJ2-1 | once | TRBV9 | - | TGTGCCAGCAGCCCCCGTCCTTACAATGAGCAGTTCTTC | CASSPRPYNEQFF
TRBJ1-5 | many | TRBV28 | - | TGTGCCAGCAGTCCATGGGGGGAAGGTCGAGCTCAGCCCCAGCATTTT | CASSPWGEGRAQPQHF
TRBJ2-7 | many | TRBV4-1 | - | TGCGCCAGCAGGCGTGAGTGGTCACAGGGCCACGAGCAGTACTTC | CASRREWSQGHEQYF